This TCR beta chain was captured by sequencing in a study of T cell responses to AZD1222 COVID-19 vaccine. Overall study results and limits: Two doses of AZD1222 preceded a rise in Spike-specific TCR breadth and depth.

Clones were read by immunoSEQ multiplex PCR, and TCRdb kept only the in-frame ones, dropping some. Of 150,000 to 200,000 clones in the sample, approximately 91% were seen once. As regards this clone: Its antigen is not known.

The sequencing here drew on peripheral blood, taken 28 days after the second AZD1222 dose. This TCR came from an adult who received the AZD1222 COVID-19 vaccine.

This chain's CDR3 is CASSSLGTPWDEQFF. The CDR3 coding sequence is TGTGCCAGCAGCTCGCTGGGGACGCCTTGGGATGAGCAGTTCTTC. The chain has TRBV5-5 and TRBJ2-1; D assignment may be TRBD1 or TRBD2 (5 bases each). The CDR3 runs 15 residues. Germline-derived CDR1 and CDR2 are SGHKS and YYEKEE (reference sequence). Trimming took 3 bases from V and 8 from J, leaving 18 bases between them.